Presented here are 9 T cell receptor beta chains from one specimen sequenced in a study of blood T cell repertoires in COVID-19 (dated by TCRdb to 2020 to 2021). Library method: the immunoSEQ multiplex PCR assay. TCRdb limited this immuneACCESS table to in-frame rearrangements with V and J called. A share of clones is missing; checked studies link under half to unresolved V genes, and the rest is unexplained. In all, the sample holds roughly 150,000 clones, and 70% to 80% of those were seen once. Roughly 20% of the sample comes from the top ten. The sequenced material came from PBMCs or T cells enriched from blood (not recorded which). The source is a woman in her seventies in a cohort exposed to, infected with or recovered from COVID-19 (not recorded which).

This sequence joins TRBV27 and TRBJ1-4; 7 nucleotides align to TRBD1. J was trimmed by 8 bases and V by 3 bases; bases with no gene match: 9. The V gene's germline CDR1 is MNHEY and CDR2 SMNVEV (reference sequence). This CDR3 is built from 15 residues. DNA for the CDR3: TGTGCCAGCAGTTTTATAGGACAGGCGGGGGAAAAACTGTTTTTT. It translates to CASSFIGQAGEKLFF.

The chain recombines TRBV7-3 with TRBJ1-1, with unresolved D. The CDR3 sequence is 11 residues long. Germline V gene sequence: CDR1 SGHTA, CDR2 FQGTGA. The ends were cut back, 2 bases at V and 7 bases at J, with 5 bases in the middle. Written as DNA, the CDR3 is TGTGCCAGCAGCTTAGGCGGTGAAGCTTTCTTT. Translation: CASSLGGEAFF.

This clone was picked up one time. The CDR3 DNA is TGTGCCAGCACCTTTAATGAAAAACTGTTTTTT. It translates to CASTFNEKLFF. The genes are TRBV6-5 and TRBJ1-4; D remains unclear. With 7 bases removed from V and 4 bases from J, the gap between germline ends came to 4 bases. Germline V gene sequence: CDR1 MNHEY, CDR2 SVGAGI. This CDR3 is 11 amino acids long.

This rearrangement joins TRBV28 to TRBJ1-3; a possible D gene is TRBD1 (6 bases). The CDR3 is 17 amino acids. With 6 bases removed from V and 0 bases from J, the gap between germline ends came to 18 bases. Germline V CDR1 and CDR2: MDHEN, SYDVKM. The CDR3 sequence is CASSPATGIDSGNTIYF. Written as DNA, the CDR3 is TGTGCCAGCAGCCCTGCAACAGGGATTGACTCTGGAAACACCATATATTTT.

This clone was recorded once. The V and J genes are TRBV4-1 and TRBJ1-1; 7 nucleotides line up with TRBD1. Looked up from germline, CDR1 is MGHRA and CDR2 is YSYEKL. This CDR3 is 18 amino acids long. V lost 0 bases, J lost 5 bases, and 15 bases stayed unmatched. The DNA of the CDR3 is TGCGCCAGCAGCCAAGATAGGGGTGCAGGGGGGCAACGAACTGAAGCTTTCTTT. Its protein product is CASSQDRGAGGQRTEAFF.

This clone has a handful of counts. The chain links TRBV25-1 to TRBJ1-4; D is ambiguous. Germline loops: CDR1 MGHDK, CDR2 SYGVNS. This CDR3 comprises 18 residues. V was shortened by 3 bases and J by 0 bases, with 17 bases between the two germline ends. CDR3 nucleotide sequence: TGTGCCAGCAGTGACATGTCGTGGGAGGGAACAACTAATGAAAAACTGTTTTTT. This sequence encodes CASSDMSWEGTTNEKLFF.

The chain joins TRBV6-2 or TRBV6-3 to TRBJ2-3; no reliable D call. Germline V gene lookup returns CDR1 MNHEY and CDR2 SVGEGT. The germline V and J ends were trimmed by 2 bases and 2 bases, with 2 bases remaining between them. The CDR3 spans 12 residues. CDR3 residues: CASSYLTDTQYF. The CDR3 DNA is TGTGCCAGCAGTTACCTCACAGATACGCAGTATTTT.

This chain links TRBV5-6 with TRBJ1-3; 7 nucleotides align to TRBD1. Germline V gives CDR1 SGHDT, CDR2 YYEEEE. The junction had 0 bases not matched to a gene; V was cut back by 1 base and J by 2 bases. This CDR3 region has 14 residues. CDR3 in amino acids: CASSLQGAGNTIYF. CDR3 sequence (DNA): TGTGCCAGCAGCTTGCAGGGGGCTGGAAACACCATATATTTT.

V and J are TRBV6-1 and TRBJ1-6; 7 bases match TRBD1. The length of the CDR3 is 14 residues. Unmatched junction bases numbered 10, after V lost 1 base and J lost 16 bases. Germline V CDR1 and CDR2: MNHNS, SASEGT. The CDR3 region is CASSEGQGKITLHF. In nucleotides, the CDR3 is TGTGCCAGCAGTGAAGGACAGGGAAAGATAACTCTCCACTTT.